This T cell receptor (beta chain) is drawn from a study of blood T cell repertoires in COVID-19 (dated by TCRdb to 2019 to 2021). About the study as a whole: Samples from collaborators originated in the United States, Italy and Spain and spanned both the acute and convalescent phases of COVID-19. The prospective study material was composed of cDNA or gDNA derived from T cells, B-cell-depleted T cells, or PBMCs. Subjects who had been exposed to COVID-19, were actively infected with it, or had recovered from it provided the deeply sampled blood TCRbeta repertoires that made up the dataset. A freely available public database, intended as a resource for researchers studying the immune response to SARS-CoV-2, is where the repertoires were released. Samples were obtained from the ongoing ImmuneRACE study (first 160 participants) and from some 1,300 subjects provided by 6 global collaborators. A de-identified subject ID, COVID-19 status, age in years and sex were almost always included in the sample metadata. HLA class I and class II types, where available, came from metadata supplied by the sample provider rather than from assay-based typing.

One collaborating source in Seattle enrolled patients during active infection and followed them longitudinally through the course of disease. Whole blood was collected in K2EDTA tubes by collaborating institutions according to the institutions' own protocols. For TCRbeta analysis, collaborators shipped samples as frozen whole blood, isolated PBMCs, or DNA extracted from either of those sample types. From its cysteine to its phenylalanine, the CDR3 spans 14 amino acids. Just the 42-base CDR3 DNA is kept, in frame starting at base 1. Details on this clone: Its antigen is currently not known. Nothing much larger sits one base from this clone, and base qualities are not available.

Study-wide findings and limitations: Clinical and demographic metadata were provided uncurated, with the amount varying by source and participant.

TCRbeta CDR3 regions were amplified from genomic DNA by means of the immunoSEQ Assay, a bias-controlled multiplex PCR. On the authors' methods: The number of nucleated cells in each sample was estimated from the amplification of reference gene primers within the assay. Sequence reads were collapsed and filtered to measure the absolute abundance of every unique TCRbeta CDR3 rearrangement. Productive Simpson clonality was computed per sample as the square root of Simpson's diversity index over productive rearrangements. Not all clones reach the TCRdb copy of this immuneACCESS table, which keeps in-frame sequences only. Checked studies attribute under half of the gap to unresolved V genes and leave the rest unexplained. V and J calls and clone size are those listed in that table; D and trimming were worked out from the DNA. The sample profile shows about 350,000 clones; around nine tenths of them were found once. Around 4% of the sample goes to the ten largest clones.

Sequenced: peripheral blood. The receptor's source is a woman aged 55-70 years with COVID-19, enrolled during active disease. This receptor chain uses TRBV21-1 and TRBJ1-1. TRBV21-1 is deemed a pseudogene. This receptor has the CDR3 CASSPRDSRTEAFF. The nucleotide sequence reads TGTGCCAGCAGCCCCCGGGACTCCAGAACTGAAGCTTTCTTT.